The TCR beta chain under discussion was sequenced for a study of blood T cell repertoires in COVID-19. Overall study context: Samples came from the United States, Italy and Spain, spanning acute and convalescent COVID-19. Sample material is recorded as cDNA or gDNA derived from T cells, B-cell-depleted T cells, or PBMCs.

J gave up 8 bases and V 0 bases, and 6 bases lay outside the gene matches. The germline CDR1 and CDR2 sequences are MNHEY and SVGAGI. The length of the CDR3 is 15 residues. Original data processing: Reference gene primer amplification yielded estimated nucleated cell counts. Method: immunoSEQ multiplex PCR; TCRdb's copy keeps in-frame clones and lacks some. V and J calls and clone size follow that table, whereas D and trimming were derived from the DNA. The repertoire includes some 40,000 clones, 80% of them detected once, and around 20% sits in the top ten. The TCR was taken from a man aged 70 or older with acute or convalescent COVID-19. Sequenced: peripheral blood. The V gene is TRBV6-5, the J gene TRBJ1-4; 7 nucleotides match TRBD1. The CDR3 DNA reads as TGTGCCAGCAGTTACTCCGCAGGGGGAAGAGAAAAACTGTTTTTT. Protein product: CASSYSAGGREKLFF.